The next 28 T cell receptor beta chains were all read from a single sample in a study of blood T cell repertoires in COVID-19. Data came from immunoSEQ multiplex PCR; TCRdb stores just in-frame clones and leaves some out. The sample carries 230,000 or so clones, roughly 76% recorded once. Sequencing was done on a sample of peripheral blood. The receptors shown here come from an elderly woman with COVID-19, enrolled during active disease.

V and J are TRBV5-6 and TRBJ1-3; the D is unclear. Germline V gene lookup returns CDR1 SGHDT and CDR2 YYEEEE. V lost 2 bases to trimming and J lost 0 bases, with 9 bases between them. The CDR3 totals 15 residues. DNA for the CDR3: TGTGCCAGCAGCTTTCGGTCTTTCTCTGGAAACACCATATATTTT. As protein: CASSFRSFSGNTIYF.

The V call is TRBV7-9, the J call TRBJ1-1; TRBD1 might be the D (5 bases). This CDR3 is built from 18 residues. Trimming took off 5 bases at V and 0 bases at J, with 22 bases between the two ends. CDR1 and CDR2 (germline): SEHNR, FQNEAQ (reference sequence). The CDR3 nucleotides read TGTGCCAGCAGCCCCTTACTGCAGGGCGCGAAGATGAACACTGAAGCTTTCTTT. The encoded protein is CASSPLLQGAKMNTEAFF.

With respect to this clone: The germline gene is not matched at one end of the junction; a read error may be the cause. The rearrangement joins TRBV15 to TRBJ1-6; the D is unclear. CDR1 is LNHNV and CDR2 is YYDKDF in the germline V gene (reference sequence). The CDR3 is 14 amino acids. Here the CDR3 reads CATSRDSFNSPLHF. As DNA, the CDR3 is TGTGCCACCAGCAGAGATTCCTTTAATTCACCCCTCCACTTT.

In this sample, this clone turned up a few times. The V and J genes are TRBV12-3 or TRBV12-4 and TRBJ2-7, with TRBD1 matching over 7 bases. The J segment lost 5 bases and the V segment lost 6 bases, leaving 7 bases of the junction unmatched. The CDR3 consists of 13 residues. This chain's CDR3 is CASSGTELNEQYF. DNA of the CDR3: TGTGCCAGCAGCGGGACAGAACTTAACGAGCAGTACTTC.

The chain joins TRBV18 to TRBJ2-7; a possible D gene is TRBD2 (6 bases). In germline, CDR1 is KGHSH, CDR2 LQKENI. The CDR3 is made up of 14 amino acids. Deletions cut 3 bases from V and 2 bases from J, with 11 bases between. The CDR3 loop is CASSPGLTAYEQYF. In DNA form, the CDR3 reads TGTGCCAGCTCACCGGGACTGACCGCCTACGAGCAGTACTTC. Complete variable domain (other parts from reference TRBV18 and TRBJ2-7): NAGVMQNPRHLVRRRGQEARLRCSPMKGHSHVYWYRQLPEEGLKFMVYLQKENIIDESGMPKERFSAEFPKEGPSILRIQQVVRGDSAAYFCASSPGLTAYEQYFGPGTRLTVT.

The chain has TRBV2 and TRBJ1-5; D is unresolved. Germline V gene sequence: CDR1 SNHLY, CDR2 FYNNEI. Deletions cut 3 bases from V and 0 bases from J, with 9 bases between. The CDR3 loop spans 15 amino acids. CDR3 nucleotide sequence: TGTGCCAGCAGTGATAACGAGAATAGCAATCAGCCCCAGCATTTT. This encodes CASSDNENSNQPQHF.

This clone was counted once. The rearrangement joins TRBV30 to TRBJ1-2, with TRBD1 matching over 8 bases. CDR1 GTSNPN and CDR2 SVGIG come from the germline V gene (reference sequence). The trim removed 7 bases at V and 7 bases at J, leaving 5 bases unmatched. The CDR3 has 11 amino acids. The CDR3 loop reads CAYQGARGYTF. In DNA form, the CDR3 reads TGTGCCTATCAGGGGGCGCGTGGCTACACCTTC.

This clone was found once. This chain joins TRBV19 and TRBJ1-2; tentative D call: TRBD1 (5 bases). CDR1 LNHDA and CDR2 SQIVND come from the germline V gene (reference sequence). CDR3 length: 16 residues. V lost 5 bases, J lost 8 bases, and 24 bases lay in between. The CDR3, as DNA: TGTGCCAGTAGTCAGGACCCGGGACTGACTCCCAACGGCTACACCTTC. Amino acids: CASSQDPGLTPNGYTF.

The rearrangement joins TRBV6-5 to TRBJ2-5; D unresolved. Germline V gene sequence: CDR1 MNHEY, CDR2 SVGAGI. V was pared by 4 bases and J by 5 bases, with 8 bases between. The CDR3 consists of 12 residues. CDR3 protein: CASSSLPETQYF. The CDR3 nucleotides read TGTGCCAGCAGTTCCCTCCCCGAGACCCAGTACTTC.

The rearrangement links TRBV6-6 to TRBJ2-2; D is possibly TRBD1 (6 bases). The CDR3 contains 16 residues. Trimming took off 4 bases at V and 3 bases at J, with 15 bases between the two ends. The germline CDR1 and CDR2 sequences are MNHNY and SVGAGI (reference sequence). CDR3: CASSSPGTHYTGELFF. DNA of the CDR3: TGTGCCAGCAGTTCCCCCGGGACACACTACACCGGGGAGCTGTTTTTT.

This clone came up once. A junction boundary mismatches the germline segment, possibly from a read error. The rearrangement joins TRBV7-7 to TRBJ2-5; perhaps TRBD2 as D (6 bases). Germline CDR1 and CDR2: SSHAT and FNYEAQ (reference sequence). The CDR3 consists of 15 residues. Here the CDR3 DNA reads TGTGCTAGCAGCTTAGGGTCCGGGACTCAAGAGACCCAGTACTTC. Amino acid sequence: CASSLGSGTQETQYF. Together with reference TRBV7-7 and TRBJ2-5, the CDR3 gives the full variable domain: GAGVSQSPRYKVTKRGQDVTLRCDPISSHATLYWYQQALGQGPEFLTYFNYEAQPDKSGLPSDRFSAERPEGSISTLTIQRTEQRDSAMYRCASSLGSGTQETQYFGPGTRLLVL.

CDR3 sequence reads: CASSVVGSSGNTIYF. The CDR3 coding sequence is TGTGCCAGCAGCGTAGTAGGGAGCTCTGGAAACACCATATATTTT. The chain is built from TRBV9 and TRBJ1-3; no firm D call. The CDR3 contains 15 residues. V gave up 0 bases and J gave up 0 bases, with 7 bases separating them. The germline V gene has CDR1 SGDLS and CDR2 YYNGEE.

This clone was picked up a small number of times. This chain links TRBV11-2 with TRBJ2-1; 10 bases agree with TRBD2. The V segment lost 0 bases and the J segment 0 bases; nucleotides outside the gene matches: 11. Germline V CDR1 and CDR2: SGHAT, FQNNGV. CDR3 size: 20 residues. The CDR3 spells CASSLDRSSGRTSSYNEQFF. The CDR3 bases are TGTGCCAGCAGCTTAGATCGGAGTAGCGGGAGGACGAGCTCCTACAATGAGCAGTTCTTC.

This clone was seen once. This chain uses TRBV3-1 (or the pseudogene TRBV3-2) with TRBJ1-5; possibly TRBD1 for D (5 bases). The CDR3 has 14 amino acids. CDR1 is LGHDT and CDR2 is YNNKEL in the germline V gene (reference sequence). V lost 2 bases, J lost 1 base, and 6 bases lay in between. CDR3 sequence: CASSQRQSNQPQHF. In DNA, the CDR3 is TGTGCCAGCAGCCAAAGACAGAGCAATCAGCCCCAGCATTTT.

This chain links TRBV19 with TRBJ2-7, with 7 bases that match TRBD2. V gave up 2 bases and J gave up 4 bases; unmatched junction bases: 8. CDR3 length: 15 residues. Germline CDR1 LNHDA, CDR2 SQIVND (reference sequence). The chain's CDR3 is CASSIRSGAPYEQYF. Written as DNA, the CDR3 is TGTGCCAGTAGTATACGGAGCGGGGCCCCGTACGAGCAGTACTTC.

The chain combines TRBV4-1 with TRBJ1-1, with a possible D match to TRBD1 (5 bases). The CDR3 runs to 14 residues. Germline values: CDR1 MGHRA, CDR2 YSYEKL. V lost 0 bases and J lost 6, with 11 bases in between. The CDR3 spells CASSQDLRGAEAFF. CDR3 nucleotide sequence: TGCGCCAGCAGCCAAGACTTACGGGGGGCTGAAGCTTTCTTT.

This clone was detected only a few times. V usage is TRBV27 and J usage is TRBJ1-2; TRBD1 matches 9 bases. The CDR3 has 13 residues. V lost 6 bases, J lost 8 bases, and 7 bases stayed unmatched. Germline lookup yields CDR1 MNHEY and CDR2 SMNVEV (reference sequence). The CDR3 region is CASRLQGADGYTF. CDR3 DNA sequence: TGTGCCAGCAGACTACAGGGGGCAGACGGCTACACCTTC.

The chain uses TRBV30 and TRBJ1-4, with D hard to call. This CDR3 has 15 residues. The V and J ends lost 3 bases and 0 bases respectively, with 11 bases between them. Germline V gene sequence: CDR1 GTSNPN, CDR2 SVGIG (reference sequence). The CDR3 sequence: CAWSPRGATNEKLFF. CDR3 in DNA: TGTGCCTGGAGCCCTCGGGGAGCAACTAATGAAAAACTGTTTTTT. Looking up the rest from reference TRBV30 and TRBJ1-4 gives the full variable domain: SQTIHQWPATLVQPVGSPLSLECTVEGTSNPNLYWYRQAAGRGLQLLFYSVGIGQISSEVPQNLSASRPQDRQFILSSKKLLLSDSGFYLCAWSPRGATNEKLFFGSGTQLSVL.

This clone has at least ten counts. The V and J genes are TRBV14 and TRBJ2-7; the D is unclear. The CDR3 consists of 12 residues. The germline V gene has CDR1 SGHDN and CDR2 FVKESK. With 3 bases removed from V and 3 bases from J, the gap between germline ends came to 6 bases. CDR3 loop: CASSHSSYEQYF. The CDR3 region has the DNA TGTGCCAGCAGCCATTCTAGCTACGAGCAGTACTTC.

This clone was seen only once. The CDR3 reads CASRFLGEADEKLFF. The DNA for the CDR3 is TGTGCCAGCAGATTTTTGGGGGAGGCGGATGAAAAACTGTTTTTT. The chain links TRBV6-5 to TRBJ1-4, with a tentative D call TRBD1 (5 bases). The CDR3 spans 15 residues. With 6 bases removed from V and 6 bases from J, the gap between germline ends came to 17 bases. Germline assignment: CDR1 MNHEY and CDR2 SVGAGI.

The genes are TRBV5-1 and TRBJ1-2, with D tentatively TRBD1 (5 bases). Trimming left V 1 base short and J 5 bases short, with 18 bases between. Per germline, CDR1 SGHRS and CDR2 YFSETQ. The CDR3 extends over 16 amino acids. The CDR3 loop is CASSLLGRAGGYGYTF. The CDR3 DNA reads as TGCGCCAGCAGCTTGCTCGGACGGGCGGGGGGTTATGGCTACACCTTC.

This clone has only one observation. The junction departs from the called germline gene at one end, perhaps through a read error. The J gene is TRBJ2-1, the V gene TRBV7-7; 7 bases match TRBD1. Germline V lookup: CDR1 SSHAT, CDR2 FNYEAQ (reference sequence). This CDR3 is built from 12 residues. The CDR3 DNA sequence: TGTGCTAGCAGCTTAGGGGGCGGTGAGCAGTTCTTC. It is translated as CASSLGGGEQFF.

CDR3 in DNA: TGCAGTGCTAGTAGGGGTCGTTCCCAAGAGACCCAGTACTTC. It is translated as CSASRGRSQETQYF. The rearrangement joins TRBV20-1 to TRBJ2-5; D may be TRBD1 (5 bases). Germline V lookup: CDR1 DFQATT, CDR2 SNEGSKA (reference sequence). The germline V and J ends were trimmed by 3 bases and 1 base, with 12 bases remaining between them. The CDR3 consists of 14 residues.

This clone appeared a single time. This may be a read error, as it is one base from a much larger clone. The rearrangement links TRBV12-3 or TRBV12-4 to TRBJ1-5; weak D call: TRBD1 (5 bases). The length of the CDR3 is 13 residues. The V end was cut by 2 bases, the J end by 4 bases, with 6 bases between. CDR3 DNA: TGTGCCAGCAGTTTAAAGGGGAATCAGCCCCAGCATTTT. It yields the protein CASSLKGNQPQHF.

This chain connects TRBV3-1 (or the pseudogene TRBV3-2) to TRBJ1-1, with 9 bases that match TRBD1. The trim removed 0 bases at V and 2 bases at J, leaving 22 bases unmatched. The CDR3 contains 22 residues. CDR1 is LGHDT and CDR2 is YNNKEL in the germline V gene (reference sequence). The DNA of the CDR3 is TGTGCCAGCAGCCAAGATAAGAGATTCACAGGGGGCGGTCGGGGTAGAAACACTGAAGCTTTCTTT. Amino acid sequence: CASSQDKRFTGGGRGRNTEAFF.

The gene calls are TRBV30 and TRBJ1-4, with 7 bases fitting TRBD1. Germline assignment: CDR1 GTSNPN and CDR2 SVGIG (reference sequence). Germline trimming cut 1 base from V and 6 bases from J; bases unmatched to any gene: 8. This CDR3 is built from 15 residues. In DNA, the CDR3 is TGTGCCTGGAGTGAAGGGGGCCCCGCACATGAAAAACTGTTTTTT. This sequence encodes CAWSEGGPAHEKLFF.

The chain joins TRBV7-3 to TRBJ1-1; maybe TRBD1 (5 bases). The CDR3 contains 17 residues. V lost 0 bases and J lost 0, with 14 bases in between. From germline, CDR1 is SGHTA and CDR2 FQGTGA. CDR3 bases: TGTGCCAGCAGCTTAACGAGGACACTTCCAGTGAACACTGAAGCTTTCTTT. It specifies CASSLTRTLPVNTEAFF.

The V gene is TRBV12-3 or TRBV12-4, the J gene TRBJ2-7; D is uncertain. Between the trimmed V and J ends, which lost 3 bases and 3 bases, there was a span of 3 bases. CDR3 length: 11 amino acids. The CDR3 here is CASSFSYEQYF. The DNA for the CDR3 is TGTGCCAGCAGTTTCAGCTACGAGCAGTACTTC.